Presented here are 3 T cell receptor beta chains from one specimen sequenced in a study of blood T cell repertoires in COVID-19. The table came from immunoSEQ multiplex PCR; TCRdb's copy has only in-frame clones and leaves some out. The sample consists of about 330,000 clones, 65% to 90% of them appearing once. Input material: peripheral blood. The receptors were gathered from a human donor in a cohort sampled during active COVID-19.

The chain uses TRBV15 and TRBJ1-4, with D maybe TRBD1 (5 bases). V was clipped by 0 bases and J by 5 bases, with 13 bases between them. The CDR3 contains 16 residues. In germline, CDR1 is LNHNV, CDR2 YYDKDF (reference sequence). The CDR3 DNA reads as TGTGCCACCAGCAGAGATTCGGGGGATTGGAATGAAAAACTGTTTTTT. Amino acids: CATSRDSGDWNEKLFF. Based on the CDR3 plus reference TRBV15 and TRBJ1-4, the full variable domain is DAMVIQNPRYQVTQFGKPVTLSCSQTLNHNVMYWYQQKSSQAPKLLFHYYDKDFNNEADTPDNFQSRRPNTSFCFLDIRSPGLGDTAMYLCATSRDSGDWNEKLFFGSGTQLSVL.

This rearrangement joins TRBV9 to TRBJ2-3, with TRBD2 identical over 7 bases. Trimming took 0 bases from V and 7 from J; bases not matched to a gene: 5. Germline V CDR1 and CDR2: SGDLS, YYNGEE. The CDR3 contains 14 residues. This chain's CDR3 is CASSVVERGYTQYF. In nucleotides, the CDR3 is TGTGCCAGCAGCGTAGTTGAGCGGGGCTATACGCAGTATTTT.

The CDR3, as DNA: TGTGCCAGCAGCCCTCCCCCTAGCGGGGGTTCCGGGGAGCTGTTTTTT. This sequence encodes CASSPPPSGGSGELFF. V is TRBV7-2 and J is TRBJ2-2; 10 nucleotides line up with TRBD2. The germline V gene encodes CDR1 SGHTA and CDR2 FQGNSA. V was clipped by 5 bases and J by 6 bases; unmatched bases: 9. CDR3 length equals 16 residues.